The 6 T cell receptor beta chains below come from one sample, sequenced in a study of blood T cell repertoires in COVID-19. Repertoires were generated with immunoSEQ multiplex PCR, while TCRdb's copy carries only in-frame clones and drops some. The table shows some 170,000 clones, with more than 65% occurring only once. The sequencing sample was made of PBMCs or T cells enriched from blood (not recorded which). The receptors originated from a man between 50 and 59 years old who had recovered from COVID-19.

A single count supports this clone. The chain recombines TRBV5-6 with TRBJ2-3, with TRBD2 matching over 9 bases. V shed 4 bases, J shed 1 base, and the junction held 1 base outside the gene matches. From germline, CDR1 is SGHDT and CDR2 YYEEEE. The CDR3 length is 14 residues. CDR3 sequence reads: CASSKRGGTDTQYF. CDR3 coding DNA: TGTGCCAGCAGCAAGCGGGGGGGCACAGATACGCAGTATTTT.

The chain uses TRBV6-1 and TRBJ2-1, with 9 bases that match TRBD1. Germline trimming cut 1 base from V and 3 bases from J; bases unmatched to any gene: 4. Germline V gene sequence: CDR1 MNHNS, CDR2 SASEGT. There are 16 residues in the CDR3. The CDR3 is CASSEEGQGYYNEQFF. The CDR3 coding sequence is TGTGCCAGCAGTGAAGAAGGACAGGGGTACTACAATGAGCAGTTCTTC.

This rearrangement joins TRBV3-1 (or the pseudogene TRBV3-2) to TRBJ2-5, with TRBD2 matching over 13 bases. After removal of 5 bases from V and 5 bases from J, the junction contained 11 bases not matched to a gene. This CDR3 is built from 17 residues. The germline gives CDR1 LGHDT, CDR2 YNNKEL (reference sequence). The CDR3 coding sequence is TGTGCCAGCAGCGTAAGACTAGCGGGGGGTATGGAGGAGACCCAGTACTTC. Its protein product is CASSVRLAGGMEETQYF.

The V gene is TRBV7-9, the J gene TRBJ1-2; 8 nucleotides match TRBD1. Germline V lookup: CDR1 SEHNR, CDR2 FQNEAQ (reference sequence). Trimming at V came to 1 base and at J to 8 bases, leaving 6 bases not matched to a gene. The CDR3 loop spans 14 amino acids. The CDR3 sequence: CASSLVDRGAGYTF. CDR3 nucleotides: TGTGCCAGCAGCTTAGTTGACAGGGGCGCGGGCTACACCTTC.

The chain uses TRBV10-3 and TRBJ2-7, with TRBD2 as a possible D gene (5 bases). Trimming shortened V by 5 bases and J by 0 bases, and 8 bases separated the two germline ends. The CDR3 has 13 residues. Germline CDR1 reads ENHRY; CDR2 reads SYGVKD. The CDR3 spells CAISRGSSYEQYF. The CDR3 DNA is TGTGCCATCAGTAGAGGGAGCTCCTACGAGCAGTACTTC.

This clone has more than one count but fewer than ten. The V call is TRBV27, the J call TRBJ1-2, with 8 bases aligning to TRBD1. The CDR3 runs to 14 residues. With 6 bases clipped from V and 5 bases from J, the junction kept 8 bases outside the gene matches. In germline, CDR1 is MNHEY, CDR2 SMNVEV (reference sequence). CDR3 amino acids: CASSARDRLYGYTF. The DNA of the CDR3 is TGTGCCAGCAGCGCCCGGGACAGGCTTTATGGCTACACCTTC.